This TCR beta chain derives from a study of blood T cell repertoires in COVID-19. Study-level background: Sites in the United States, Italy and Spain provided acute and convalescent COVID-19 samples. From T cells, B-cell-depleted T cells, or PBMCs came the material, which was cDNA or gDNA.

CDR1 and CDR2 from the germline V gene are SGHDT and YYEEEE. Trimming cost V 0 bases and J 4 bases; bases outside gene matches: 9. The CDR3 length is 16 residues. Study processing details: Reference gene primers were amplified, and this amplification served to estimate nucleated cell counts. Clones were read by immunoSEQ multiplex PCR, and TCRdb kept only the in-frame ones, dropping some. The V and J calls and the clone size are those of that table, but D and trimming were determined from the DNA. The table shows approximately 91,000 clones, with roughly 72% occurring only once. This clone was observed once.

Sequenced input: peripheral blood. The gene calls are TRBV5-6 and TRBJ1-1, with 7 bases that match TRBD1. This receptor was taken from a man in his 70s with acute or convalescent COVID-19. CDR3 residues: CASSLEGRGLGTEAFF. The CDR3 DNA reads TGTGCCAGCAGCTTGGAAGGAAGGGGGCTAGGCACTGAAGCTTTCTTT.